The clone carrying this TCR beta chain occurred a few times. What it recognizes is unknown. The sample originates from a study of T-cell reconstitution after alpha-beta-depleted transplantation in children. General study points: The main origin of T-cell counts and diversity one year after transplant was newly produced T cells.

Unique molecular identifiers were built into the TCRbeta library. TCRdb reprocessed the PCR reads via MiXCR and lists one record per CDR3 protein. The table includes 500,000 to 750,000 distinct CDR3 sequences, 13% detected once. The CDR3 spans 14 residues. Germline V gene sequence: CDR1 KGHSH, CDR2 LQKENI. Trimming removed 2 bases from V and 3 bases from J, with 11 bases in between. The sample was PBMCs, mostly from graft donor cells, taken 360 days after TCRalphabeta/CD19-depleted stem cell transplant. The V and J genes are TRBV18 and TRBJ2-7; D is uncertain. The sequence came from a male patient younger than 18 who had a stem cell transplant for acute myeloid leukemia, so the T cells may come from the graft donor. DNA for the CDR3: TGTGCCAGCTCACCAAACCCGGCTTTCTACGAGCAGTACTTC. The encoded protein is CASSPNPAFYEQYF.